This T cell receptor beta chain was sequenced in a study of T cell changes during pregnancy in multiple sclerosis. CDR3 length: 15 residues. CDR1 and CDR2 from the germline V gene are SGHRS and YFSETQ. V was trimmed by 4 bases and J by 0 bases, leaving 11 bases between them. Some clones are missing from TCRdb's copy, which holds only in-frame ones; the method was immunoSEQ multiplex PCR. The profile shows more than 55,000 clones, around 90% of them singletons. This sequence was found in a female donor with multiple sclerosis, enrolled in a pregnancy study. The specimen was peripheral blood, collected in the third trimester of pregnancy. The chain uses TRBV5-1 and TRBJ1-5; weak D call: TRBD1 (6 bases). This CDR3 reads CASSPTGDSNQPQHF. In DNA, the CDR3 is TGCGCCAGCAGCCCGACAGGAGATAGCAATCAGCCCCAGCATTTT.